Reported below is one T cell receptor (beta chain). The sample is drawn from a study of blood T cell repertoires in COVID-19. In the original analysis: Reference gene primer amplification yielded estimated nucleated cell counts. Using immunoSEQ multiplex PCR, the repertoire was profiled, and TCRdb retains in-frame clones only, with some absent. The V and J calls and the clone size are those of that table, but D and trimming were determined from the DNA. Found here are some 260,000 clones, around 90% of them singletons; the top ten hold roughly 0.8%. Germline V CDR1 and CDR2: ENHRY, SYGVKD. Trimming took 4 bases from V and 0 from J; bases not matched to a gene: 5. CDR3 size: 15 residues.

The receptor comes from a woman in her twenties or thirties with acute or convalescent COVID-19. The chain couples TRBV10-3 to TRBJ1-1, with 7 bases aligning to TRBD1. Material for sequencing was peripheral blood. CDR3: CAISAPGQLNTEAFF. In DNA, the CDR3 is TGTGCCATCAGTGCACCGGGACAGTTGAACACTGAAGCTTTCTTT.